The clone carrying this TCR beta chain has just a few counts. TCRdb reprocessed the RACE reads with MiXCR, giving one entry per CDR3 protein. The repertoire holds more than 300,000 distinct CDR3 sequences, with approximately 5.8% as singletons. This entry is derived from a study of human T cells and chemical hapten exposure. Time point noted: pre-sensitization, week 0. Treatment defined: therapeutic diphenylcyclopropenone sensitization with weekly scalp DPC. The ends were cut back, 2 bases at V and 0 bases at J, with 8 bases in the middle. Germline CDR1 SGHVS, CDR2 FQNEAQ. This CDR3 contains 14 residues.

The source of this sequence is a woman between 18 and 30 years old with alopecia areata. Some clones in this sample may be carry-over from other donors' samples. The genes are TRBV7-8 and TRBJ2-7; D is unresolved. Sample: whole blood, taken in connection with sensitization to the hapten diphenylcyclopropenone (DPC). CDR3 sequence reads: CASSLLGSSYEQYF. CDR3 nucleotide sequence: TGTGCCAGCAGCTTACTCGGCAGCTCCTACGAGCAGTACTTC.